Included here is one T cell receptor beta chain sequence, with context. Its target is unknown. This specimen comes from a study of OX40 agonist ivuxolimab in advanced cancers. Study at large: In this trial design, patients received ivuxolimab intravenously at 0.01 to 10 mg/kg every 2 weeks. Enrollees could have had prior anti-PD-1, anti-PD-L1 or anti-CTLA-4 therapy, which about 42% had received.

Patients with a history of autoimmune disease or on systemic immunosuppression were excluded. Here immunoSEQ multiplex PCR was the method, and the copy in TCRdb shows in-frame clones only, minus some. Of about 69,000 clones listed, 90% were seen once; the top ten hold about 10%. Study results and limitations: Low normalized T-cell clonal expansion was also seen in some nonresponders.

This CDR3 region has 14 residues. V lost 3 bases to trimming and J lost 2 bases, with 8 bases between them. The germline V gene encodes CDR1 ENHRY and CDR2 SYGVKD. The clonotype comes from an adult with an advanced solid tumor such as melanoma, head and neck, liver or kidney cancer. V gene TRBV10-3 combines with J gene TRBJ2-1; D is possibly TRBD2 (6 bases). Sequenced material: CD4+ or CD8+ T cells sorted from blood, taken in a trial of the OX40 agonist ivuxolimab. The CDR3 here is CAISEGGTYNEQFF. CDR3 nucleotides: TGTGCCATCAGTGAAGGAGGGACCTACAATGAGCAGTTCTTC.